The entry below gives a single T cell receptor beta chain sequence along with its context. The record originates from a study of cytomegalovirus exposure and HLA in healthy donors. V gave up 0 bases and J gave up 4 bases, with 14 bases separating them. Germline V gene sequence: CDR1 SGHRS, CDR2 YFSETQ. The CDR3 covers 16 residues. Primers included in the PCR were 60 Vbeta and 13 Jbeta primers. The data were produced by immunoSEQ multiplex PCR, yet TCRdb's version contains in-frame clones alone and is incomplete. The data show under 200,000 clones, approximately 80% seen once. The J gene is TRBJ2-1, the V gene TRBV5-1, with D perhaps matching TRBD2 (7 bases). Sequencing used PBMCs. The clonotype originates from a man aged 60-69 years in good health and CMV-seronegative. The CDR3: CASSLDAGGRYNEQFF. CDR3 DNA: TGCGCCAGCAGCTTGGATGCCGGGGGGCGATACAATGAGCAGTTCTTC. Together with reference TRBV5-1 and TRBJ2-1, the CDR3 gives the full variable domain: KAGVTQTPRYLIKTRGQQVTLSCSPISGHRSVSWYQQTPGQGLQFLFEYFSETQRNKGNFPGRFSGRQFSNSRSEMNVSTLELGDSALYLCASSLDAGGRYNEQFFGPGTRLTVL.